Listed here are 14 T cell receptor beta chains from one sample, sequenced in a study of post-analysis software for immune sequencing data (dated by TCRdb to the mid-2010s). On the study overall, not on this receptor specifically: Significantly higher frequencies in patients than in controls were found for roughly 5 TRBV segments, including TRBV5-6, TRBV5-1 and TRBV20-1.

The library was generated by PCR. For sequencing, an Illumina HiSeq 2500 was employed. To reduce PCR and sequencing biases, unique molecular identifiers were built into the TCR beta cDNA libraries. The raw public reads went through TCRdb reprocessing: fastp at Q25, MiXCR clone calling, in-frame beta chains kept. All rows with the same CDR3 protein become a single entry with the most common DNA and genes. In this sample the table shows 700,000 to 900,000 distinct CDR3 sequences, more than 45% of which occur a single time. Clones ranked in the top ten supply just under 5% of the sample. No antigen has been identified for these receptors. The source material was blood. Receptors originate from a girl between 10 and 17 years old with multiple sclerosis.

This chain joins TRBV20-1 and TRBJ2-5; 7 positions match TRBD2. The CDR3 has 18 amino acids. The trim removed 3 bases at V and 2 bases at J, leaving 18 bases unmatched. Germline values: CDR1 DFQATT, CDR2 SNEGSKA (reference sequence). CDR3 loop: CSARRSLGTGGGQETQYF. In DNA form, the CDR3 reads TGCAGTGCTAGGCGTTCCTTGGGTACTGGCGGGGGACAAGAGACCCAGTACTTC.

This clonotype was detected a few times. The rearrangement joins TRBV20-1 to TRBJ2-1; 9 bases are a match to TRBD2. This CDR3 has 15 amino acids. V shed 5 bases, J shed 8 bases, and the junction held 13 bases outside the gene matches. Germline lookup yields CDR1 DFQATT and CDR2 SNEGSKA (reference sequence). DNA for the CDR3: TGCAGTGCTGGAAGACCGGGACTAGCTGAAGATGAGCAGTTCTTC. This sequence encodes CSAGRPGLAEDEQFF.

In DNA form, the CDR3 reads TGTGCCAGCAGCTTAGTTTCTTTGGGGACGCGGAGCTCCTACGAGCAGTACTTC. It translates to CASSLVSLGTRSSYEQYF. This sequence joins TRBV7-9 and TRBJ2-7; D tentatively fits TRBD1 or TRBD2 (5 bases each). CDR1 is SEHNR, CDR2 FQNEAQ, per germline (reference sequence). This CDR3 contains 18 residues. Trimming removed 1 base at V and 0 bases at J, with 19 bases between.

This sequence joins TRBV3-1 and TRBJ2-1; D remains unclear. This CDR3 contains 18 residues. Trimming took 0 bases from V and 1 from J, leaving 16 bases between them. CDR1 and CDR2 (germline): LGHDT, YNNKEL (reference sequence). The CDR3 spells CASSQDSSLTPSYNEQFF. As DNA, the CDR3 is TGTGCCAGCAGCCAAGACAGCAGCCTGACCCCGTCCTACAATGAGCAGTTCTTC.

A single count supports this clonotype. The gene calls are TRBV28 and TRBJ2-3; either TRBD1 or TRBD2 may fit D (6 bases each). In germline, CDR1 is MDHEN, CDR2 SYDVKM. The CDR3 is 20 residues long. V lost 6 bases, J lost 3 bases, and 31 bases lay in between. Here the CDR3 reads CASSIRGVWASDRRTDTQYF. The CDR3 DNA follows: TGTGCCAGCAGCATTAGGGGGGTCTGGGCTAGCGATAGGAGGACAGATACGCAGTATTTT.

V and J are TRBV5-1 and TRBJ2-3; the D call may be TRBD1 or TRBD2 (5 bases each). The CDR3 totals 15 residues. The germline V gene has CDR1 SGHRS and CDR2 YFSETQ. Trimming removed 3 bases at V and 2 bases at J, with 13 bases between. As DNA, the CDR3 is TGCGCCAGCAGCTCCCGGGACGCAACCACAGATACGCAGTATTTT. As protein: CASSSRDATTDTQYF.

This clonotype appeared a few times. The chain is built from TRBV28 and TRBJ2-1; D is possibly TRBD2 (5 bases). CDR1 is MDHEN, CDR2 SYDVKM, per germline. CDR3 length: 15 residues. The V end was cut by 5 bases, the J end by 9 bases, with 20 bases between. The CDR3 DNA follows: TGTGCCAGCAGTGTGGCCCCGGGGAGAAAGGGTGAGCAGTTCTTC. This encodes CASSVAPGRKGEQFF.

This clonotype was detected a few times. This chain connects TRBV6-1 to TRBJ2-7; maybe TRBD2 (6 bases). This CDR3 comprises 14 residues. V lost 0 bases and J 4 bases, leaving 10 bases between the germline ends. Germline V lookup: CDR1 MNHNS, CDR2 SASEGT. The CDR3 loop reads CASSEARGSYEQYF. The CDR3 nucleotides read TGTGCCAGCAGTGAAGCGCGGGGCTCTTACGAGCAGTACTTC.

The chain employs TRBV28 and TRBJ1-1, with 9 bases aligning to TRBD1. J gave up 4 bases and V 5 bases, and 5 bases lay outside the gene matches. The CDR3 consists of 14 residues. The germline gives CDR1 MDHEN, CDR2 SYDVKM. CDR3 nucleotide sequence: TGTGCCAGCAGTGACAGGGGGGCCGTCACTGAAGCTTTCTTT. It yields the protein CASSDRGAVTEAFF.

V is TRBV12-3 or TRBV12-4 and J is TRBJ1-5; D uncertain. CDR3 length: 12 residues. Trimming shortened V by 4 bases and J by 2 bases, and 3 bases separated the two germline ends. CDR3: CASSWGNQPQHF. The CDR3 DNA reads as TGTGCCAGCAGTTGGGGCAATCAGCCCCAGCATTTT.

V gene TRBV28 combines with J gene TRBJ2-7; 7 bases fit TRBD1. V was pared by 6 bases and J by 3 bases, with 11 bases of the junction left unmatched. The length of the CDR3 is 15 residues. Looked up from germline, CDR1 is MDHEN and CDR2 is SYDVKM. CDR3 nucleotide sequence: TGTGCCAGCAGCCCTACACAGGGGCCCCTCTACGAGCAGTACTTC. Translating it yields CASSPTQGPLYEQYF.

V usage is TRBV6-1 and J usage is TRBJ2-1; possibly TRBD2 for D (7 bases). Germline loops: CDR1 MNHNS, CDR2 SASEGT. Between the trimmed V and J ends, which lost 7 bases and 1 base, there was a span of 20 bases. The CDR3 is 17 residues long. The CDR3 reads CASTQGGASGSYNEQFF. The CDR3 DNA sequence: TGTGCCAGCACTCAAGGGGGGGCTAGCGGTTCCTACAATGAGCAGTTCTTC.

This clonotype was observed a few times. The rearrangement uses TRBV13 and TRBJ2-7; TRBD1 aligns across 8 bases. Germline values: CDR1 PRHDT, CDR2 FYEKMQ (reference sequence). This CDR3 has 15 residues. The V gene end was trimmed by 5 bases and the J gene end by 4 bases; junction bases not matched to a gene: 10. The CDR3 coding sequence is TGTGCCAGCAGCCCTAGTGGACAGGGATTTTACGAGCAGTACTTC. Its protein is CASSPSGQGFYEQYF.

In this sample, this clonotype turned up a few times. This chain connects TRBV6-5 to TRBJ2-5, with 9 bases aligning to TRBD2. The junction had 12 bases not matched to a gene; V was cut back by 8 bases and J by 5 bases. The CDR3 has 15 amino acids. Per the germline V gene, CDR1 is MNHEY and CDR2 is SVGAGI. CDR3: CASGRGGRGMETQYF. The DNA for the CDR3 is TGTGCCAGCGGCCGGGGCGGGAGGGGTATGGAGACCCAGTACTTC.